The sample holds a few counts of the clone carrying this TCR beta chain. Its antigen remains unknown. This entry belongs to a study of blood T cells in healthy people across ages. The donors, aged roughly 6 to 90, were healthy Caucasians from Russia. A J-beta primer mix and a sample-barcoded 5' primer were used in a second PCR of roughly 7 to 12 cycles. The study obtained at least 3 million CDR3-containing paired-end reads from every sample. TCRdb redid the calling of the 5' RACE reads with MiXCR, one entry per CDR3 protein. The data contain 710,000 or so distinct CDR3 sequences, 22% of them seen just once; the ten biggest clones take up around 22%. Trimming stripped 4 bases from V and 3 bases from J, with 15 bases between. CDR3 length: 15 amino acids. Germline lookup yields CDR1 LNHNV and CDR2 YYDKDF (reference sequence). Overall study results and limits: PBMCs were not sorted, which prevented a conclusive comparison of naive versus antigen-experienced cells. Diversity of TCR beta per million T cells declined in a roughly linear way with age.

The sequenced sample consisted of blood. This clonotype was sampled from a man aged 65 to 85 in good health. V is TRBV15 and J is TRBJ1-2; D is unresolved. The CDR3 loop reads CATSNPREGHYGYTF. DNA for the CDR3: TGTGCCACCAGCAACCCCCGGGAGGGCCACTATGGCTACACCTTC.